Below, 26 T cell receptor beta chains from the same sample are listed, as sequenced in a study of tumor-infiltrating lymphocytes in localized non-small cell lung cancer. Assay used: immunoSEQ multiplex PCR; TCRdb lists only in-frame clones, some missing. The sample carries thousands of clones, about 72% recorded once. Sequencing input: lung tumor tissue. Receptors originate from a human donor with non-small cell lung cancer.

The chain carries TRBV14 and TRBJ2-2; D gene unclear. Germline V lookup: CDR1 SGHDN, CDR2 FVKESK. V was shortened by 0 bases and J by 2 bases, with 4 bases between the two germline ends. The CDR3 has 14 residues. This CDR3 reads CASSQDRNTGELFF. The CDR3, as DNA: TGTGCCAGCAGCCAAGACAGAAACACCGGGGAGCTGTTTTTT.

Here the CDR3 reads CASSSRTSSWETQYF. The CDR3 DNA sequence: TGCGCCAGCAGCTCCCGGACTAGCTCGTGGGAGACCCAGTACTTC. This chain joins TRBV5-1 and TRBJ2-5, with TRBD2 matching 8 bases. Germline CDR1 and CDR2: SGHRS and YFSETQ. This CDR3 comprises 15 residues. V lost 3 bases to trimming and J lost 5 bases; unmatched junction nucleotides: 9.

This clone was recorded a few times. The chain recombines TRBV4-1 with TRBJ2-7; D remains unclear. V gave up 1 base and J gave up 3 bases, with 16 bases separating them. This CDR3 has 16 residues. Germline values: CDR1 MGHRA, CDR2 YSYEKL. DNA of the CDR3: TGCGCCAGCAGCCAAGGGTCGGCAGAGGCCTTCTACGAGCAGTACTTC. Amino acids: CASSQGSAEAFYEQYF.

The rearrangement links TRBV7-9 to TRBJ1-2, with D possibly being TRBD1 (5 bases). Trimming left V 3 bases short and J 4 bases short, with 15 bases between. Germline values: CDR1 SEHNR, CDR2 FQNEAQ (reference sequence). This CDR3 spans 15 amino acids. CDR3 loop: CASSFVGGAFYGYTF. In DNA, the CDR3 is TGTGCCAGCAGCTTCGTGGGGGGAGCATTCTATGGCTACACCTTC.

The CDR3 is CASSEMGQTFEQYF. The DNA for the CDR3 is TGTGCCAGCAGTGAAATGGGACAAACTTTCGAGCAGTACTTC. The V and J genes are TRBV6-5 and TRBJ2-7, with a possible D match to TRBD1 (6 bases). The ends were cut back, 5 bases at V and 6 bases at J, with 17 bases in the middle. The CDR3 consists of 14 residues. CDR1 and CDR2 (germline): MNHEY, SVGAGI.

This rearrangement joins TRBV7-9 to TRBJ2-7; D may match TRBD1 or TRBD2 (5 bases each). Germline V gives CDR1 SEHNR, CDR2 FQNEAQ (reference sequence). Trimming took off 5 bases at V and 3 bases at J, with 23 bases between the two ends. The CDR3 loop spans 17 amino acids. CDR3: CASSRFRGQGFHYEQYF. Written as DNA, the CDR3 is TGTGCCAGCAGCCGGTTCCGGGGCCAAGGATTTCACTACGAGCAGTACTTC. Full variable domain (outside the CDR3, taken from reference TRBV7-9 and TRBJ2-7): DTGVSQNPRHKITKRGQNVTFRCDPISEHNRLYWYRQTLGQGPEFLTYFQNEAQLEKSRLLSDRFSAERPKGSFSTLEIQRTEQGDSAMYLCASSRFRGQGFHYEQYFGPGTRLTVT.

The chain has TRBV5-1 and TRBJ1-4; 10 nucleotides match TRBD1. CDR3 length: 14 amino acids. Trimming cost V 4 bases and J 5 bases; bases outside gene matches: 2. Germline lookup yields CDR1 SGHRS and CDR2 YFSETQ. In DNA, the CDR3 is TGCGCCAGCAGCCCGACAGGGGGCAATGAAAAACTGTTTTTT. The encoded protein is CASSPTGGNEKLFF.

The J gene is TRBJ1-3, the V gene TRBV9, with D perhaps TRBD1 (5 bases). CDR1 and CDR2 from the germline V gene are SGDLS and YYNGEE. With 5 bases removed from V and 0 bases from J, the gap between germline ends came to 9 bases. The CDR3 is 14 amino acids. The CDR3 DNA reads TGTGCCAGCAGATCAGGGTTCTCTGGAAACACCATATATTTT. Translating it yields CASRSGFSGNTIYF.

V usage is TRBV19 and J usage is TRBJ1-5; 9 bases fit TRBD1. This CDR3 contains 14 residues. Germline-derived CDR1 and CDR2 are LNHDA and SQIVND (reference sequence). Germline trimming cut 4 bases from V and 6 bases from J; bases unmatched to any gene: 4. CDR3 sequence (DNA): TGTGCCAGTAGTAACAGGGGGCCAAGTCAGCCCCAGCATTTT. It translates to CASSNRGPSQPQHF.

The chain employs TRBV15 and TRBJ1-4, with 9 bases aligning to TRBD1. Germline V CDR1 and CDR2: LNHNV, YYDKDF (reference sequence). This CDR3 spans 12 amino acids. V dropped 5 bases and J dropped 10; count of bases not matched to a gene: 2. CDR3 bases: TGTGCCACCAGCCGGGACAGGGTAAAACTGTTTTTT. Its translation is CATSRDRVKLFF.

The V and J genes are TRBV11-2 and TRBJ1-4; tentatively, D is TRBD1 (6 bases). V gave up 5 bases and J gave up 8 bases, with 18 bases separating them. This CDR3 contains 15 residues. The germline V gene has CDR1 SGHAT and CDR2 FQNNGV. The CDR3 spells CASSLNRVIREKLFF. CDR3 DNA: TGTGCCAGCAGCCTCAACAGGGTTATACGAGAAAAACTGTTTTTT.

The sample holds a few counts of this clone. The J gene is TRBJ2-5, the V gene TRBV6-1, with TRBD1 as a possible D gene (6 bases). Germline CDR1 MNHNS, CDR2 SASEGT. V was trimmed by 2 bases and J by 5 bases, leaving 15 bases between them. The CDR3 spans 15 residues. CDR3 sequence reads: CASSEQKGDGETQYF. For the CDR3, the DNA is TGTGCCAGCAGTGAACAAAAGGGGGATGGGGAGACCCAGTACTTC.

The rearrangement joins TRBV15 to TRBJ1-4, with unresolved D. Between the trimmed V and J ends, which lost 6 bases and 4 bases, there was a span of 18 bases. The CDR3 contains 16 residues. From germline, CDR1 is LNHNV and CDR2 YYDKDF (reference sequence). The CDR3 region has the DNA TGTGCCACCAGTCCGGACGGACCGCCCATTAATGAAAAACTGTTTTTT. This sequence encodes CATSPDGPPINEKLFF.

The V call is TRBV13, the J call TRBJ1-1; 11 bases map to TRBD1. Unmatched junction bases numbered 7, after V lost 5 bases and J lost 8 bases. This CDR3 is 14 amino acids long. Germline V gene lookup returns CDR1 PRHDT and CDR2 FYEKMQ (reference sequence). This chain's CDR3 is CASSNRDRGIEAFF. CDR3 coding DNA: TGTGCCAGCAGCAACCGGGACAGGGGGATCGAAGCTTTCTTT.

The gene calls are TRBV21-1 and TRBJ2-2. TRBV21-1 is termed a pseudogene. CDR3 length: 10 residues. In DNA form, the CDR3 reads TGTGCCAGCAGGGGCGGGGAGCTGTTTTTT. Its translation is CASRGGELFF.

V and J are TRBV29-1 and TRBJ1-2; the D is unclear. The length of the CDR3 is 9 residues. V was shortened by 5 bases and J by 8 bases, with 6 bases between the two germline ends. The germline gives CDR1 SQVTM, CDR2 ANQGSEA. CDR3 protein: CSVLEGYTF. The DNA for the CDR3 is TGCAGCGTTCTCGAGGGCTACACCTTC.

The V gene is TRBV7-2, the J gene TRBJ1-2; 8 bases map to TRBD1. This CDR3 is 15 amino acids long. V lost 2 bases, J lost 4 bases, and 6 bases stayed unmatched. The germline gives CDR1 SGHTA, CDR2 FQGNSA. The CDR3 DNA sequence: TGTGCCAGCAGCTTAAATCAGGGGGCGAGCTATGGCTACACCTTC. Encoded protein: CASSLNQGASYGYTF.

This sequence joins TRBV4-1 and TRBJ1-6, with unresolved D. Trimming took 2 bases from V and 9 from J, leaving 8 bases between them. Germline values: CDR1 MGHRA, CDR2 YSYEKL. The CDR3 extends over 13 amino acids. The CDR3 loop is CASSQLESSPLHF. The CDR3 DNA reads TGCGCCAGCAGCCAATTGGAAAGTTCACCCCTCCACTTT.

The chain uses TRBV4-1 and TRBJ1-1; 9 bases map to TRBD1. CDR3 length: 16 amino acids. Germline values: CDR1 MGHRA, CDR2 YSYEKL. V was clipped by 3 bases and J by 1 base; unmatched bases: 6. As DNA, the CDR3 is TGCGCCAGCAGCCAGGGACAGGGCAACGGGAACACTGAAGCTTTCTTT. It is translated as CASSQGQGNGNTEAFF.

Here the CDR3 reads CASSSTSGAHTQYF. The CDR3 region has the DNA TGCGCCAGCAGCTCGACTAGCGGGGCTCATACGCAGTATTTT. The rearrangement links TRBV4-3 to TRBJ2-3, with TRBD2 identical over 11 bases. Germline V CDR1 and CDR2: LGHNA, YSLEER. V shed 5 bases, J shed 7 bases, and the junction held 5 bases outside the gene matches. The CDR3 is 14 residues long.

This clone was seen a handful of times. The rearrangement joins TRBV5-1 to TRBJ1-2; D is unresolved. Per the germline V gene, CDR1 is SGHRS and CDR2 is YFSETQ. The CDR3 runs 13 residues. Trimming left V 2 bases short and J 1 base short, with 6 bases between. This CDR3 is CASSLQSNYGYTF. The CDR3 DNA is TGCGCCAGCAGCTTACAGAGTAACTATGGCTACACCTTC. Filled out from reference TRBV5-1 and TRBJ1-2, the complete variable domain reads KAGVTQTPRYLIKTRGQQVTLSCSPISGHRSVSWYQQTPGQGLQFLFEYFSETQRNKGNFPGRFSGRQFSNSRSEMNVSTLELGDSALYLCASSLQSNYGYTFGSGTRLTVV.

The chain carries TRBV4-1 and TRBJ2-4, with 11 positions matching TRBD1. Looked up from germline, CDR1 is MGHRA and CDR2 is YSYEKL. The CDR3 extends over 18 amino acids. The V gene end was trimmed by 0 bases and the J gene end by 2 bases; junction bases not matched to a gene: 6. The CDR3 region is CASSQEPGQGGPKNIQYF. The CDR3 nucleotides read TGCGCCAGCAGCCAAGAACCGGGACAGGGGGGGCCCAAAAACATTCAGTACTTC.

Relative to its sample, this clone is medium-sized. The rearrangement uses TRBV4-2 and TRBJ2-4; 10 bases line up with TRBD2. The CDR3 runs 19 residues. Trimming cost V 1 base and J 7 bases; bases outside gene matches: 16. Germline-derived CDR1 and CDR2 are LGHNA and YNFKEQ. The CDR3 reads CASSQGPRGTSVGGNIQYF. The CDR3 DNA reads as TGTGCCAGCAGCCAAGGCCCACGGGGGACTAGCGTGGGGGGGAACATTCAGTACTTC.

This clone was detected a few times. In the same sample, other DNA sequences code for this CDR3. This rearrangement joins TRBV7-6 to TRBJ2-3; D gene unclear. Germline lookup yields CDR1 SGHVS and CDR2 FNYEAQ. The CDR3 covers 12 residues. Trimming removed 0 bases at V and 6 bases at J, with 4 bases between. CDR3 sequence reads: CASSLARDTQYF. The CDR3 bases are TGTGCCAGCAGCTTAGCCCGGGATACGCAGTATTTT.

The chain links TRBV9 to TRBJ1-6; D not certain. The CDR3 contains 14 residues. Trimming stripped 0 bases from V and 4 bases from J, with 5 bases between. Germline V gene sequence: CDR1 SGDLS, CDR2 YYNGEE. CDR3 sequence: CASSVEVYNSPLHF. The CDR3 DNA reads TGTGCCAGCAGCGTAGAGGTTTATAATTCACCCCTCCACTTT. Full variable domain (outside the CDR3, taken from reference TRBV9 and TRBJ1-6): DSGVTQTPKHLITATGQRVTLRCSPRSGDLSVYWYQQSLDQGLQFLIQYYNGEERAKGNILERFSAQQFPDLHSELNLSSLELGDSALYFCASSVEVYNSPLHFGNGTRLTVT.

The chain couples TRBV5-6 to TRBJ2-7; D possibly matches TRBD1 or TRBD2 (5 bases each). The CDR3 contains 14 residues. Germline V lookup: CDR1 SGHDT, CDR2 YYEEEE. V was cut by 0 bases and J by 0 bases, with 7 bases left in between. CDR3 protein: CASSLGGDSYEQYF. CDR3 DNA: TGTGCCAGCAGCTTGGGAGGGGACTCCTACGAGCAGTACTTC.